This record covers a single T cell receptor beta chain. It lacks a known antigen. No clone much larger than this one lies a single base away; base qualities are absent. From cysteine to phenylalanine, the CDR3 is 14 amino acids long. Just the 42-base CDR3 DNA is kept, in frame starting at base 1. CDR1 and CDR2, looked up from the germline V gene (reference sequence), are SGHNT and YYREEE. V sheds 4 bases and J sheds 4 bases, leaving 13 bases between their ends. CD4+ and CD8+ cells were isolated by positive magnetic bead selection on an AutoMACS, and purity was checked by flow cytometry. A TCR V beta antibody panel was used in flow cytometry to screen first for clonal expansions, which were then characterized by TCRB deep sequencing of sorted CD8+ fractions. Peripheral blood mononuclear cells were isolated by Ficoll-Paque PLUS density gradient separation. Nucleospin Tissue or Tissue XS kits were used to extract DNA from CD4-enriched, CD8-enriched or PBMC samples, and a Qubit 2.0 fluorometer was used for quantification.

The data are from a study of somatic mutations in cytotoxic T cells in rheumatoid arthritis (TCRdb year 2017). Context from the whole study: Right after diagnosis and prior to the start of any treatment, approximately 30 ml EDTA of peripheral blood was drawn from patients. To characterize clonality, the study used TCRB deep sequencing while asking whether somatic mutations are carried by expanded CD8+ T-cell clones in newly diagnosed, untreated rheumatoid arthritis. A FACSAria II or Sony SH800 was used to flow-sort some V beta antibody-stained T-cell populations at nearly 100% purity, and TCRB sequencing was also done on sorted V beta1+ cells. Median age was essentially the same in the patient group and the control group. TCRB deep sequencing covered 50 to 75 patients with rheumatoid arthritis along with 15 to 20 healthy controls.

Sequencing of TCRB CDR3 was done on genomic DNA with the immunoSEQ assay. In the paper's pipeline: Published virus-specific TCRB sequences were compared with patient CD8+ clones larger than 1%, and only a few matches were found. The analyses included only productive TCRB rearrangements. Clonality was expressed as a Shannon entropy-based productive clonality index, with each clone defined by a unique TCRB CDR3 sequence. The template counts of each clone relative to the total templates per sample were used to calculate repertoire overlap between two samples. V-gene usage measured by flow cytometry correlated with TCRB sequencing V-gene usage, with a Spearman r of roughly 0.55. The table was pulled from immuneACCESS by TCRdb, which kept in-frame rearrangements only. Such tables lose some clones; where checked, under half of the loss comes from unresolved V genes, and the rest has no known cause. Clone size and the V and J calls come from that table; the DNA yielded D and trimming. Counted in this sample were about 5,600 clones; about four fifths of them appeared once. Together, the top ten hold 3.5% to 5% of the sample.

General conclusions and limits of the study: CD8+ T-cell clonality in rheumatoid arthritis patients was not significantly different from that in age-matched healthy controls. Viral specificity could not be ruled out by absence from virus-specific databases, and the antigen targets of the expanded CD8+ clones remained unknown. The largest CD8+ clone made up more than 20% of CD8+ cells in about an eighth of the roughly 65 patients, and blood and synovial fluid shared several identical CD8+ TCRB sequences. In patients, CD8+ clonality rose with age (Spearman r=0.49), which was not the case in healthy controls. The finding that TRBV07 was slightly underrepresented in patients was left unadjusted for multiple comparisons.

This receptor chain uses TRBV5-4 and TRBJ2-3; the D gene is possibly TRBD1 or TRBD2, each agreeing over 5 bases. Sample: CD8+ T cells sorted from blood. The receptor's source is an adult with rheumatoid arthritis. CDR3 loop: CASSRTRGADTQYF. DNA sequence: TGTGCCAGCAGCCGAACTAGGGGAGCAGATACGCAGTATTTT.